The rows below give T cell receptor beta chains drawn from one sample of a study of cytomegalovirus exposure and HLA in healthy donors. The protocol was immunoSEQ multiplex PCR, while the TCRdb copy is restricted to in-frame clones and leaves out a portion. The repertoire includes around 150,000 clones, 82% of them detected once, and 8.1% sits in the top ten. The source material was PBMCs. The receptor set was obtained from a woman in her 50s in good health and CMV-seropositive. The CDR3 runs from the conserved cysteine through the conserved F or W. The D gene is left open where the match is weak. Not every row has a clone size; where given, it reads once, few, many or a size class.

d_call	v_call	clone_size	j_call	cdr3_aa	cdr3_nt
TRBD1	TRBV27	.	TRBJ1-2	CASSFGTGSNYGYTF	TGTGCCAGCAGTTTTGGGACAGGGTCTAACTATGGCTACACCTTC
TRBD2	TRBV28	.	TRBJ2-1	CASSLRTSGYNEQFF	TGTGCCAGCAGTTTAAGGACTAGCGGCTACAATGAGCAGTTCTTC
.	TRBV29-1	.	TRBJ1-1	CSVEKSLVGEAFF	TGCAGCGTTGAAAAGAGCCTGGTCGGTGAAGCTTTCTTT
TRBD1	TRBV11-2	.	TRBJ1-1	CASNPLRYFGTGITEAFF	TGTGCCAGCAACCCCCTGCGGTATTTCGGGACAGGGATCACTGAAGCTTTCTTT
.	TRBV28	.	TRBJ2-7	CASTLDREGEQYF	TGTGCCAGCACCTTGGACAGGGAGGGCGAGCAGTACTTC
.	TRBV5-6	.	TRBJ1-1	CASSYELTGYGRTNTEAFF	TGTGCCAGCAGCTACGAGCTCACAGGGTACGGCCGAACGAACACTGAAGCTTTCTTT
.	TRBV29-1	.	TRBJ2-5	CSAGNQETQYF	TGCAGCGCCGGGAACCAAGAGACCCAGTACTTC
TRBD1	TRBV19	.	TRBJ1-2	CASSVRTGGSYGYTF	TGTGCCAGTAGTGTCAGGACAGGGGGTAGCTATGGCTACACCTTC
TRBD1	TRBV5-5	.	TRBJ1-2	CASSPGQGGNYGYTF	TGTGCCAGCAGCCCCGGACAGGGTGGTAACTATGGCTACACCTTC
TRBD2	TRBV5-1	.	TRBJ2-2	CASSWGSGSDPGELFF	TGCGCCAGCAGCTGGGGTAGCGGGAGTGACCCCGGGGAGCTGTTTTTT
.	TRBV19	.	TRBJ1-6	CASSFVARQNSPLHF	TGTGCCAGTAGTTTCGTGGCGAGGCAAAATTCACCCCTCCACTTT
.	TRBV28	.	TRBJ2-7	CASSSRDIYEQYF	TGTGCCAGCAGTTCTCGGGACATCTACGAGCAGTACTTC
.	TRBV11-2	.	TRBJ2-3	CASSFYDTQYF	TGTGCCAGCAGCTTTTATGATACGCAGTATTTT
.	TRBV19	.	TRBJ2-5	CASSRQPGETQYF	TGTGCCAGTAGTCGACAGCCAGGGGAGACCCAGTACTTC
.	TRBV5-6	few	TRBJ2-7	CASSQMTYEQYF	TGTGCCAGCAGCCAGATGACCTACGAGCAGTACTTC
TRBD1	TRBV7-2	once	TRBJ2-7	CASSLEWGQNYEQYF	TGTGCCAGCAGCTTAGAGTGGGGACAGAACTACGAGCAGTACTTC
TRBD1	TRBV5-8	.	TRBJ2-7	CASSLVWTGLYEQYF	TGTGCCAGCAGCTTGGTGTGGACAGGACTCTACGAGCAGTACTTC
.	TRBV4-3	.	TRBJ2-1	CASSQEPVVLSEQFF	TGCGCCAGCAGCCAAGAGCCGGTAGTACTTTCCGAGCAGTTCTTC
TRBD1	TRBV7-9	.	TRBJ1-1	CASSLGRTGTEAFF	TGTGCCAGCAGCTTAGGAAGGACAGGGACTGAAGCTTTCTTT
TRBD1	TRBV27	.	TRBJ2-1	CASSLSWGQVHHEQFF	TGTGCCAGCAGTCTGAGTTGGGGACAGGTGCACCATGAGCAGTTCTTC
.	TRBV18	.	TRBJ1-2	CASSPGVAQGVSYGYTF	TGTGCCAGCTCACCAGGGGTGGCGCAGGGTGTAAGCTATGGCTACACCTTC
.	TRBV5-4	once	TRBJ2-1	CASSLDSSSYNEQFF	TGTGCCAGCAGCTTGGACAGTAGCTCCTACAATGAGCAGTTCTTC
.	TRBV6-6	few	TRBJ2-7	CASSILLLYEQYF	TGTGCCAGCAGTATACTCCTTCTCTACGAGCAGTACTTC
.	TRBV19	.	TRBJ2-1	CASSMQGWGRGNEQFF	TGTGCCAGTAGTATGCAGGGATGGGGAAGGGGCAATGAGCAGTTCTTC